This T cell receptor (beta chain) was obtained from a study of blood T cell repertoires in COVID-19. Germline values: CDR1 KGHSH, CDR2 LQKENI. The CDR3 consists of 13 residues. With 3 bases clipped from V and 10 bases from J, the junction kept 5 bases outside the gene matches. Original analysis: From reference gene primer amplification, estimates of nucleated cell counts were derived. TCRdb's copy holds only in-frame clones and misses some; the assay was immunoSEQ multiplex PCR. V and J calls and clone size are copied from that table; D and trimming were computed from the DNA. This sample has around 480,000 clones, with approximately 86% found just once.

The clonotype was recovered from a woman under 30 who had recovered from COVID-19. The J gene is TRBJ1-4, the V gene TRBV18; TRBD1 agrees at 7 bases. The source material was PBMCs or T cells enriched from blood (not recorded which). CDR3 region: CASSPTGVGKLFF. As DNA, the CDR3 is TGTGCCAGCTCACCTACAGGGGTGGGAAAACTGTTTTTT.